This T cell receptor (beta chain) came from a study of T-cell memory formation after mild COVID-19. Looking at the study overall: Clusters of TCRs were largely donor specific.

Using constant-segment primers, 5'RACE produced TCR alpha and TCR beta cDNA libraries carrying sample barcodes and UMIs. TCRdb analysed the 5' RACE reads with MiXCR anew, one entry per CDR3 protein. Here the sample spans over 350,000 distinct CDR3 sequences, approximately 15% being singletons. This clonotype was recorded at least ten times. Antigen unknown. Regarding the study as a whole: Among clones peaking at day 37 in the second wave, SARS-CoV-2 specificity remained unconfirmed. Among CD4+ contracting clones, most were CM and EM, and CD8+ ones EMRA.

V shed 2 bases and J shed 5 bases, with 12 bases lying between them. CDR3 length: 15 amino acids. The germline V gene has CDR1 SGHTA and CDR2 FQGNSA. Sequencing used PBMCs or a T cell subset sorted from them (not recorded which). This clonotype originated in a man between 18 and 35 years old who had mild COVID-19 (a few samples of this study predate the infection). Cell type and time point are not known. V is TRBV7-2 and J is TRBJ2-2, with D uncertain. CDR3 DNA: TGTGCCAGCAGCTTAAATACGGGCTGGACCGGGGAGCTGTTTTTT. Its protein product is CASSLNTGWTGELFF.